Given below is one T cell receptor beta chain in context. This record comes from a study of cytotoxic CD8 clonotypes in ibrutinib-treated CLL. Across the study: Response samples were taken after a median roughly 12 months of treatment, range 6 to 36.

Assay: immunoSEQ multiplex PCR; the TCRdb copy retains only in-frame clones and omits some. The sample contains around 200,000 clones, nearly 80% of which appear only once. Looked up from germline, CDR1 is MNHEY and CDR2 is SVGAGI. CDR3 length: 14 amino acids. The V end was cut by 5 bases, the J end by 10 bases, with 20 bases between. The origin of this receptor is a human donor with chronic lymphocytic leukemia. The sequenced sample was PBMCs, obtained after 12 months of ibrutinib treatment. This chain links TRBV6-5 with TRBJ1-2; perhaps TRBD1 as D (6 bases). The CDR3 DNA reads as TGTGCCAGCAGTGACAGACCAGGGACATCCCACTACACCTTC. It translates to CASSDRPGTSHYTF.